The source of this T cell receptor beta chain is a study of post-analysis software for immune sequencing data. The overall study: In terms of disease course, relapsing-remitting, secondary progressive and progressive-relapsing multiple sclerosis were included.

Study results and caveats: Strong co-clustering by F measure was seen for same-batch samples. In patients, about 5 TRBV segments were more frequent than in controls, with TRBV5-6, TRBV5-1 and TRBV20-1 among them.

As for this clonotype: The antigen remains unidentified.

Unique molecular identifiers were built into the TCR beta cDNA libraries. TCRdb recomputed calls from the PCR reads with MiXCR, one row per CDR3 protein. The sample has 750,000 to 950,000 distinct CDR3 sequences; around 50% are singletons. This CDR3 is 18 amino acids long. In germline, CDR1 is LNHNV, CDR2 YYDKDF (reference sequence). V shed 2 bases and J 3 bases; nucleotides not matched to a gene: 10. Specimen: blood. The chain combines TRBV15 with TRBJ2-1; 10 bases agree with TRBD2. The TCR originated in a girl aged 5-17 years with multiple sclerosis. Written as DNA, the CDR3 is TGTGCCACCAGCAGACCTCCTTTACTAGCGGGATTCTACAATGAGCAGTTCTTC. It specifies CATSRPPLLAGFYNEQFF.